The clone carrying this T cell receptor beta chain came up many times. Its target is not known. The data were taken from a study of T cell repertoires in cytomegalovirus infection. Study in general: It can be stated that public TCR beta signatures indicated CMV infection as well as a matching HLA type.

Findings and caveats of the study: Frequencies of public TCR beta families were cumulated, and this identified carriers of CMV plus the relevant HLA.

Germline CDR1 is SGHVS and CDR2 is FNYEAQ. The CDR3 covers 13 residues. Trimming removed 5 bases at V and 5 bases at J, with 12 bases between. TCRdb processed the reads anew with MiXCR; each CDR3 protein has one entry. Among some 700,000 distinct CDR3 sequences listed, roughly 30% were seen once. This receptor was obtained from a human donor in good health (CMV status not recorded). Some clones in this sample may be carry-over from other donors' samples. The sequencing used cultured PBMCs, collected from culture after CMV antigen stimulation. The genes are TRBV7-6 and TRBJ1-1; D perhaps matches TRBD1 (6 bases). The CDR3 DNA reads as TGTGCCAGCAGCCCCGAGGGGGGGACTGAAGCTTTCTTT. It is translated as CASSPEGGTEAFF.